The entry below gives a single T cell receptor beta chain sequence along with its context. The table lists this clonotype with a few counts. The antigen it binds to is not known. The input lacks base qualities; no much larger clone sits a single base away. The TCR beta CDR3 regions were amplified from RNA transcripts. The first round of RT-PCR for the TCR CDR3 was performed with the HTBI primer set and the Qiagen OneStep RT-PCR kit. A second multiplex PCR round built the libraries, followed by size selection and purification. The libraries were sequenced on an Illumina HiSeq2000 using paired-end 100 bp reads. Per the authors' processing: SOAPnuke was used to process the raw data, removing reads that contained adapters or uncalled bases, had a mean Phred below 15, or lacked an exact match to the constant primer or identifier. High-quality paired reads were merged using COPE v1.2.5, and each unique nucleotide sequence was defined as a clonotype. MiTCR v1.1 was used to align the clonotypes against IMGT TRBV, TRBD and TRBJ reference segments. The analysis was restricted to V-J combinations with a frequency above 0.0001, which together covered 99.2% of the repertoires. The TCS score was defined as F50 (clonal expansion) divided by E x V (chaos), with BLOSUM62-based TCRdist calculated between CDR3 peptides within each V-J. Welch's t-statistics and random forest reduced 500 to 650 V-J features to 13, which were used in a naive Bayes classifier (R e1071). TCRdb trimmed public reads at Q25 via fastp, called clones via MiXCR and kept in-frame beta chains. Each CDR3 protein gets just one entry, which takes the most common genes and DNA from the rows behind it. The V and J calls were not made by the authors but by TCRdb's processing. The sample records about 690,000 distinct CDR3 sequences, around 16% of which are singletons. Roughly a sixth of the sample goes to the ten largest clones.

The CDR3 numbers 15 residues from cysteine through phenylalanine. The read is trimmed to its CDR3 DNA, 45 bases read in frame from base 1. Based on the germline V gene, the CDR1 and CDR2 sequences are MNHNS and SASEGT. Compared with germline, V lacks 6 bases and J lacks 2 bases; bases without a gene match: 8. Stable Graves' hyperthyroidism was defined as no progression to ophthalmopathy during 18 months of follow-up. Hyperthyroidism patients were newly diagnosed, had a disease duration of under 2 months, and were aged 18 to 65 years. Any patient with an uncontrolled infection, another autoimmune disease, pregnancy or lactation was excluded. Diagnoses relied on clinical symptoms, serum thyroxine and TRAb, thyroid ultrasound and orbital computed tomography. Ficoll-Paque density gradient centrifugation was used to isolate PBMCs from around 9.1 ml of fresh peripheral blood. Total RNA was extracted using Trizol reagent, and RNA quality was assessed on an Agilent 2100 Bioanalyzer.

This sample is drawn from a study of T cells in Graves' hyperthyroidism and ophthalmopathy (dated by TCRdb to between 2018 and 2021). Study-wide context: Peripheral blood was sampled at the time of initial diagnosis, prior to any treatment. To identify distinguishing TCR V-J signatures, a discovery cohort of 90 to 100 patients was used, comprising 40 to 45 with Graves' ophthalmopathy and some 60 with stable Graves' hyperthyroidism. Prospective prediction of ophthalmopathy was tested in an independent validation cohort consisting of 18 to 20 hyperthyroidism patients and around 16 patients who later progressed to ophthalmopathy. The 100 discovery patients were randomly split 7:3 into training and test sets. In addition, the study compared T-cell repertoires in thyroid tissue and in blood from several Graves' hyperthyroidism patients. Once sampling was done, hyperthyroidism patients were given methimazole at a starting dose of 30 mg daily, whereas ophthalmopathy patients were given high-dose intravenous methylprednisolone. According to the paper, TCR Vbeta CDR3 sequencing was carried out on 135 peripheral blood samples, which came from approximately 43 ophthalmopathy, under 80 hyperthyroidism and roughly 17 progressor patients.

Overall study outcomes, separate from this receptor: Sample size was not statistically predetermined, and investigators were not blinded to group allocation. Most expanded thyroid clonotypes (frequency above 0.001) were also detected in blood, a finding suggesting that blood repertoires may reflect thyroid immune responses. Ophthalmopathy was separated from stable hyperthyroidism by a 13 V-J signature model, with about 86% sensitivity and approximately 81% specificity obtained in cross-validation and 80%/75% obtained in testing. During validation, the model predicted progression to ophthalmopathy a median of approximately 6 months ahead of onset, with almost 71% sensitivity and around 73% specificity.

The rearrangement joined TRBV6-1 to TRBJ2-7, with TRBD2 identical over 9 junction bases. The clonotype comes from a man aged 45-65 years with Graves' hyperthyroidism. Sequenced material: blood. The CDR3 corresponds to CASRRSGRLAYEQYF. The DNA reads TGTGCCAGCAGGCGAAGCGGGAGGTTAGCCTACGAGCAGTACTTC.